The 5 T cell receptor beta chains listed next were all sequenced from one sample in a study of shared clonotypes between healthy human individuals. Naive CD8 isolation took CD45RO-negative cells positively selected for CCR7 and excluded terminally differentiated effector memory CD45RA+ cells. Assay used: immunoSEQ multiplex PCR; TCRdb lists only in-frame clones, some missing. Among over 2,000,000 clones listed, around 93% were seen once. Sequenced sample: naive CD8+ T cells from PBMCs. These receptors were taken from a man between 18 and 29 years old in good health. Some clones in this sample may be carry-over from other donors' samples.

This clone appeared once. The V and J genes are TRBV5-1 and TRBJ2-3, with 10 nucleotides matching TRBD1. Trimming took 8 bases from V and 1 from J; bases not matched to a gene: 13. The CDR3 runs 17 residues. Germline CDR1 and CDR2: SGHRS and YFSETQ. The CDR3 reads CASLGQGDPLGTDTQYF. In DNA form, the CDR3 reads TGCGCCAGTCTCGGACAGGGGGACCCTCTCGGCACAGATACGCAGTATTTT.

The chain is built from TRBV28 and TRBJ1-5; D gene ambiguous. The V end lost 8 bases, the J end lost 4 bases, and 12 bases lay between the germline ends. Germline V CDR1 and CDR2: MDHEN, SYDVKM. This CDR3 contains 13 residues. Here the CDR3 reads CASGPMSNQPQHF. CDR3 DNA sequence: TGTGCCAGCGGGCCTATGTCGAATCAGCCCCAGCATTTT.

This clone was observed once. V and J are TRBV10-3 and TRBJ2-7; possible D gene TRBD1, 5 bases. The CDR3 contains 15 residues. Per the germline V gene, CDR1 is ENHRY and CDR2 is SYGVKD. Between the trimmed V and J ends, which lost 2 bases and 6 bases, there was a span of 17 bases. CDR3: CAISEIPPRVSEQYF. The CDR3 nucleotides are TGTGCCATCAGTGAGATACCCCCCAGGGTAAGCGAGCAGTACTTC.

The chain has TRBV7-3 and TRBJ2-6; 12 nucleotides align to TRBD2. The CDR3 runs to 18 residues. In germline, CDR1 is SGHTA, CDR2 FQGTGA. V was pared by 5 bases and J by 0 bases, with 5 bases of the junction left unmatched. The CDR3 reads CASSPWTSGVSGANVLTF. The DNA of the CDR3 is TGTGCCAGCAGCCCATGGACTAGCGGGGTCTCTGGGGCCAACGTCCTGACTTTC. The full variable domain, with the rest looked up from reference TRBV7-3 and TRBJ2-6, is GAGVSQTPSNKVTEKGKYVELRCDPISGHTALYWYRQSLGQGPEFLIYFQGTGAADDSGLPNDRFFAVRPEGSVSTLKIQRTERGDSAVYLCASSPWTSGVSGANVLTFGAGSRLTVL.

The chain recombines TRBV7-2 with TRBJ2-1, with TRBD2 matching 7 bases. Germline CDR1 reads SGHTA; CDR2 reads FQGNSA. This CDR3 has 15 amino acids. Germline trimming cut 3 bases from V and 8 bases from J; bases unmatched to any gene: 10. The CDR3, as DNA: TGTGCCAGCAGCTTTTCTAGGACCGCGGGAGATGAGCAGTTCTTC. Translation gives CASSFSRTAGDEQFF.